This T cell receptor beta chain emerged from a study of PD-L1 blockade in urothelial cancer. Time point indicated: pretreatment peripheral blood. The CDR3 is 15 amino acids. Trimming cost V 2 bases and J 5 bases, with 16 bases left between them. The germline V gene has CDR1 SGHRS and CDR2 YFSETQ. Some clones are missing from TCRdb's copy, which holds only in-frame ones; the method was immunoSEQ multiplex PCR. Among approximately 50,000 clones listed, about 86% were seen once. The source was PBMCs, collected around atezolizumab (anti-PD-L1) treatment. The sequence was obtained from a man aged 55 to 70 with urothelial cancer. The rearrangement links TRBV5-1 to TRBJ1-1, with TRBD1 as a possible D gene (5 bases). The CDR3 DNA reads TGCGCCAGCAGCTTTCAACCGGGGGAGTGGACTGAAGCTTTCTTT. Translating gives CASSFQPGEWTEAFF.